Listed below are T cell receptor beta chains from one sample, sequenced in a study of OX40 agonist ivuxolimab in advanced cancers. TCRdb's copy holds only in-frame clones and misses some; the assay was immunoSEQ multiplex PCR. The table shows 70,000 or so clones, with about 83% occurring only once. Sequenced material: CD4+ or CD8+ T cells sorted from blood, taken in a trial of the OX40 agonist ivuxolimab. The receptors shown here come from an adult with an advanced solid tumor such as melanoma, head and neck, liver or kidney cancer. CDR3s include the opening cysteine and the closing phenylalanine or tryptophan. A D gene is named only where the DNA matches it firmly. Rows give clone size only sometimes, using once, few, many, or a class for an expanded clone.

>.|TRBJ1-1|TRBV5-1|.
CASSLVPVNTEAFF
TGCGCCAGCAGCTTGGTTCCGGTGAACACTGAAGCTTTCTTT
>few|TRBJ1-1|TRBV29-1|.
CSVFGNTEAFF
TGCAGCGTTTTTGGGAACACTGAAGCTTTCTTT
>.|TRBJ2-3|TRBV9|.
CASSVRSTTDTQYF
TGTGCCAGCAGCGTAAGGAGTACGACAGATACGCAGTATTTT
>.|TRBJ2-7|TRBV11-3|TRBD1
CASSHWDRGHVYEQYF
TGTGCCAGCAGCCATTGGGACAGGGGACACGTCTACGAGCAGTACTTC
>.|TRBJ1-3|TRBV19|.
CASTSRDTIYF
TGTGCCAGTACCTCGCGGGACACCATATATTTT
>.|TRBJ2-1|TRBV19|TRBD1
CASSIPGGEQFF
TGTGCCAGTAGCATACCAGGGGGTGAGCAGTTCTTC
>.|TRBJ2-2|TRBV7-2|.
CASSFFGGPNTGELFF
TGTGCCAGCAGCTTTTTCGGCGGACCGAACACCGGGGAGCTGTTTTTT
>.|TRBJ2-5|TRBV7-2|TRBD1
CASSLEGDRGFETQYF
TGTGCCAGCAGCTTAGAGGGGGACAGGGGGTTTGAGACCCAGTACTTC
>.|TRBJ1-2|TRBV7-2|TRBD1
CASSLGGTGNYGYTF
TGTGCCAGCAGCTTAGGAGGGACAGGGAACTATGGCTACACCTTC
>.|TRBJ2-7|TRBV5-4|TRBD1
CASSWRQGISYEQYF
TGTGCCAGCAGCTGGAGACAGGGAATCTCCTACGAGCAGTACTTC
>.|TRBJ1-6|TRBV19|.
CASSPWTDHSPLHF
TGTGCCAGTAGTCCATGGACGGACCATTCACCCCTCCACTTT
>.|TRBJ2-7|TRBV5-4|.
CASSPRTGRGEQYF
TGTGCCAGCAGCCCTCGGACAGGGAGGGGCGAGCAGTACTTC
>.|TRBJ2-5|TRBV5-6|TRBD1
CASSQIWTGEETQYF
TGTGCCAGCAGCCAAATTTGGACAGGGGAAGAGACCCAGTACTTC
>once|TRBJ2-3|TRBV9|TRBD1
CASSAYRGRGVGDTQYF
TGTGCCAGCAGCGCTTACAGGGGGCGAGGGGTAGGAGATACGCAGTATTTT
>.|TRBJ2-7|TRBV4-2|.
CASSQDVNRVIEQYF
TGTGCCAGCAGCCAAGACGTGAACAGGGTGATCGAGCAGTACTTC
>.|TRBJ1-2|TRBV6-5|.
CASRTAAGTYGYTF
TGTGCCAGCAGAACCGCGGCAGGGACCTATGGCTACACCTTC
>.|TRBJ1-1|TRBV28|.
CASSSPGDPSNTEAFF
TGTGCCAGCAGTTCACCGGGAGACCCCTCCAACACTGAAGCTTTCTTT
>once|TRBJ2-5|TRBV9|TRBD2
CASSVGLAGIQETQYF
TGTGCCAGCAGCGTAGGCCTAGCGGGGATCCAAGAGACCCAGTACTTC
>.|TRBJ1-5|TRBV7-9|.
CASSSSGAINQPQHF
TGTGCCAGCAGTTCCTCGGGGGCTATCAATCAGCCCCAGCATTTT
>.|TRBJ2-1|TRBV7-2|.
CASGRRVWNEQFF
TGTGCCAGCGGGCGGAGGGTCTGGAATGAGCAGTTCTTC
>.|TRBJ2-7|TRBV10-3|TRBD1
CATGQGFYEQYF
TGTGCCACCGGACAGGGTTTTTACGAGCAGTACTTC
>.|TRBJ2-7|TRBV11-3|.
CASSLAAASYEQYF
TGTGCCAGCAGCTTAGCCGCAGCGTCCTACGAGCAGTACTTC
>.|TRBJ1-6|TRBV28|.
CASSPLNSVGGSSYNSPLHF
TGTGCCAGCAGCCCACTTAATAGTGTAGGCGGGAGCTCCTATAATTCACCCCTCCACTTT
>.|TRBJ1-2|TRBV13|.
CASSSSGAARPGYTF
TGTGCCAGCAGCTCATCAGGGGCCGCCCGCCCGGGCTACACCTTC
>.|TRBJ1-3|TRBV4-2|TRBD1
CASSQERGLGSGNTIYF
TGTGCCAGCAGCCAAGAAAGGGGGCTCGGCTCTGGAAACACCATATATTTT
>.|TRBJ2-5|TRBV6-1|.
CASRNIQETQYF
TGTGCCAGCAGAAATATCCAAGAGACCCAGTACTTC
>.|TRBJ2-2|TRBV5-1|TRBD1
CASSLVGTGSLGELFF
TGCGCCAGCAGCTTGGTCGGGACAGGGTCATTGGGGGAGCTGTTTTTT
>.|TRBJ1-4|TRBV11-3|.
CASSSGQAKDNEKLFF
TGTGCCAGCAGCTCAGGGCAAGCTAAAGATAATGAAAAACTGTTTTTT
>.|TRBJ2-5|TRBV7-2|.
CASSGRAVVGETQYF
TGTGCCAGCAGCGGGCGGGCGGTTGTCGGGGAGACCCAGTACTTC
>.|TRBJ2-5|TRBV2|.
CASSDDYTQETQYF
TGTGCCAGCAGCGACGACTATACCCAAGAGACCCAGTACTTC
>.|TRBJ1-5|TRBV7-2|.
CASSLESNQPQHF
TGTGCCAGCAGCTTAGAAAGCAATCAGCCCCAGCATTTT
>.|TRBJ1-1|TRBV6-1|.
CASSERWGPDTEAFF
TGTGCCAGCAGTGAAAGGTGGGGTCCCGACACTGAAGCTTTCTTT
>.|TRBJ1-1|TRBV18|.
CASSLQGNTEAFF
TGTGCCAGCTCATTACAGGGGAACACTGAAGCTTTCTTT
>.|TRBJ1-6|TRBV4-1|.
CASSQDWGVSYNSPLHF
TGCGCCAGCAGCCAAGATTGGGGGGTCTCCTATAATTCACCCCTCCACTTT
>.|TRBJ2-1|TRBV6-5|TRBD1
CASSYPDRDQFF
TGTGCCAGCAGTTACCCAGACAGGGATCAGTTCTTC
>.|TRBJ2-7|TRBV4-2|.
CASSQGSGLSYEQYF
TGTGCCAGCAGCCAAGGGTCGGGACTTTCCTACGAGCAGTACTTC
>many|TRBJ1-2|TRBV2|TRBD1
CASSEHFGTAYGYTF
TGTGCCAGCAGTGAGCACTTCGGGACAGCCTATGGCTACACCTTC
>.|TRBJ2-3|TRBV20-1|.
CSAAADTQYF
TGCAGTGCTGCAGCAGATACGCAGTATTTT
>.|TRBJ2-5|TRBV11-1|.
CASSLVPAARETQYF
TGTGCCAGCAGCTTAGTCCCGGCAGCGCGGGAGACCCAGTACTTC